This TCR beta chain was documented in a study of shared clonotypes between healthy human individuals. General study points: Relative to memory subsets, naive subsets generally showed larger estimated richness. Between several donors, naive CD4 clonotypes were shared at a level of about 5%. Rarefaction gave evidence that sorted-subset sequencing remained incomplete despite large depth. Donor scarcity curtailed the genetic and exposure-history diversity represented herein.

The CDR3 consists of 13 residues. Per the germline V gene, CDR1 is SNHLY and CDR2 is FYNNEI. Trimming shortened V by 10 bases and J by 5 bases, and 17 bases separated the two germline ends. Assay: immunoSEQ multiplex PCR; the TCRdb copy retains only in-frame clones and omits some. The profile shows around 600,000 clones, about 95% of them singletons. As to this clone: Its target is not known.

In the naive CD8 group, cells lacked CD45RO and were positively selected for CCR7, so terminally differentiated effector memory CD45RA+ cells were left out. V is TRBV2 and J is TRBJ1-2; maybe TRBD1 (6 bases). The receptor's source is a woman aged 30 to 39 in good health. The material sequenced was naive CD8+ T cells sorted from blood. CDR3 loop: CATQGPLHYGYTF. Written as DNA, the CDR3 is TGTGCCACCCAGGGGCCACTCCATTATGGCTACACCTTC.